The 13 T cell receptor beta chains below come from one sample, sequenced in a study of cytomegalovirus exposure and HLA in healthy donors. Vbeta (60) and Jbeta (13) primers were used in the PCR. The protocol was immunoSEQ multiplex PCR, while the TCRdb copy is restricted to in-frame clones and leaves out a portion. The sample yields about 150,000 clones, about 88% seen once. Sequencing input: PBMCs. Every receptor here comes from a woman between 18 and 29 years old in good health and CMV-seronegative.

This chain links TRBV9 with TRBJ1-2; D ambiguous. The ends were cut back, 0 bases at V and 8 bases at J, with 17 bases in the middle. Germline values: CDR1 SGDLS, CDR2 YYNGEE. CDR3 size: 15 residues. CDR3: CASSVGPGNTGGYTF. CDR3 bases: TGTGCCAGCAGCGTAGGCCCCGGCAATACGGGGGGCTACACCTTC. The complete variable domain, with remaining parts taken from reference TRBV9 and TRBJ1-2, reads DSGVTQTPKHLITATGQRVTLRCSPRSGDLSVYWYQQSLDQGLQFLIQYYNGEERAKGNILERFSAQQFPDLHSELNLSSLELGDSALYFCASSVGPGNTGGYTFGSGTRLTVV.

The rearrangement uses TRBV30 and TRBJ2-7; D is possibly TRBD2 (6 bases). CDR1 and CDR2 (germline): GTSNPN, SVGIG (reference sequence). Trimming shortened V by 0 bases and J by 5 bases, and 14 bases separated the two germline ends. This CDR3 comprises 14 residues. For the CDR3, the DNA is TGTGCCTGGAGTGTAGGCATAGGAGGGGACGAGCAGTACTTC. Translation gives CAWSVGIGGDEQYF.

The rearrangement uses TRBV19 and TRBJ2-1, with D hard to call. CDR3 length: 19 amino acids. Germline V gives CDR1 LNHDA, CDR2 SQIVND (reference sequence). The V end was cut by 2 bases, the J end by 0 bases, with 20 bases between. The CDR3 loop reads CASSIIRTSFPLSYNEQFF. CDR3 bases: TGTGCCAGTAGTATAATCCGCACTTCGTTTCCTCTCTCCTACAATGAGCAGTTCTTC.

CDR3 in amino acids: CASSNTQSFALHF. CDR3 bases: TGTGCCAGCTCTAACACCCAGTCCTTTGCCCTCCACTTT. The chain has TRBV18 and TRBJ1-6; D gene uncertain. The germline V gene encodes CDR1 KGHSH and CDR2 LQKENI. Trimming shortened V by 6 bases and J by 14 bases, and 17 bases separated the two germline ends. The CDR3 length is 13 residues.

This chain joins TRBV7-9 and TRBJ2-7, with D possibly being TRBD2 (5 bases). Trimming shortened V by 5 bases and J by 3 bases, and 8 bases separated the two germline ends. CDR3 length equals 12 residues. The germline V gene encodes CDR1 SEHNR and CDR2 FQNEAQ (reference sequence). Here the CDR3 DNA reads TGTGCCAGCAGCGGTGGAGGCTACGAGCAGTACTTC. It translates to CASSGGGYEQYF.

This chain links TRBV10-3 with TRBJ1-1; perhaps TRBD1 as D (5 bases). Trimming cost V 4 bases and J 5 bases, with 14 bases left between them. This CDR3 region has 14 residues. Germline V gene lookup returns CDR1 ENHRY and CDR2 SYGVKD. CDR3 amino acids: CAISGGRPGTEAFF. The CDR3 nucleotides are TGTGCCATCAGTGGGGGCAGACCTGGGACTGAAGCTTTCTTT.

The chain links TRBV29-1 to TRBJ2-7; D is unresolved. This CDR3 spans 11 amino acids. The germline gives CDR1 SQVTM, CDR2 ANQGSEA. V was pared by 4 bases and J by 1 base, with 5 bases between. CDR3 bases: TGCAGCGTTGGCGGATCCTACGAGCAGTACTTC. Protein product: CSVGGSYEQYF.

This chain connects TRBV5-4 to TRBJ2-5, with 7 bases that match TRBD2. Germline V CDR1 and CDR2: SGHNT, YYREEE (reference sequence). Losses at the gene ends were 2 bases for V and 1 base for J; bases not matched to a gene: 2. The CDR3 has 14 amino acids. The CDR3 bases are TGTGCCAGCAGCTTCCGGGAGGTCCAAGAGACCCAGTACTTC. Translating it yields CASSFREVQETQYF.

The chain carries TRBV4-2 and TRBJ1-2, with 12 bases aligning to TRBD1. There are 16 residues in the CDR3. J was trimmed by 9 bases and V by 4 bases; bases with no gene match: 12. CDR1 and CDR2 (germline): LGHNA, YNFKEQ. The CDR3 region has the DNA TGTGCCAGCAGCCCAGCCCAGGGACAGGGGGCCCTTAGCTACACCTTC. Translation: CASSPAQGQGALSYTF.

The CDR3 region has the DNA TGTGCCAGCAGTTACCGGGCGGAGGGCGCTGAAGCTTTCTTT. This codes for CASSYRAEGAEAFF. This rearrangement joins TRBV6-5 to TRBJ1-1; no definite D call. The CDR3 covers 14 residues. With 2 bases removed from V and 6 bases from J, the gap between germline ends came to 13 bases. Germline V gene data show CDR1 as MNHEY and CDR2 as SVGAGI.

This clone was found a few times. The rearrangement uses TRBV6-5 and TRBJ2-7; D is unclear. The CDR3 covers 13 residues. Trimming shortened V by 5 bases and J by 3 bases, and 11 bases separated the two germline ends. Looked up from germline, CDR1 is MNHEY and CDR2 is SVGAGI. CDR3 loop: CASSTDGFYEQYF. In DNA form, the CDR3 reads TGTGCCAGCAGTACCGACGGGTTCTACGAGCAGTACTTC.

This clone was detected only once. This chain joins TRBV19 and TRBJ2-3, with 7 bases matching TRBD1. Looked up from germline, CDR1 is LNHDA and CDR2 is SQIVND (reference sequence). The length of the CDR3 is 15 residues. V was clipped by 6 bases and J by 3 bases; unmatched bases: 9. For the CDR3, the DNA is TGTGCCAGTAGCAGACCCCTACAGGGGACAGATACGCAGTATTTT. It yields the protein CASSRPLQGTDTQYF. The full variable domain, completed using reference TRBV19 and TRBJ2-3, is DGGITQSPKYLFRKEGQNVTLSCEQNLNHDAMYWYRQDPGQGLRLIYYSQIVNDFQKGDIAEGYSVSREKKESFPLTVTSAQKNPTAFYLCASSRPLQGTDTQYFGPGTRLTVL.

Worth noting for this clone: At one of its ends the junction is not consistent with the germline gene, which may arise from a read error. The CDR3 spells CASSIDRQGTQYF. For the CDR3, the DNA is TGTGCCAGCAGTATAGACAGACAAGGGACCCAGTACTTC. The chain is built from TRBV25-1 and TRBJ2-5; possibly TRBD1 for D (5 bases). Germline-derived CDR1 and CDR2 are MGHDK and SYGVNS. There are 13 residues in the CDR3.